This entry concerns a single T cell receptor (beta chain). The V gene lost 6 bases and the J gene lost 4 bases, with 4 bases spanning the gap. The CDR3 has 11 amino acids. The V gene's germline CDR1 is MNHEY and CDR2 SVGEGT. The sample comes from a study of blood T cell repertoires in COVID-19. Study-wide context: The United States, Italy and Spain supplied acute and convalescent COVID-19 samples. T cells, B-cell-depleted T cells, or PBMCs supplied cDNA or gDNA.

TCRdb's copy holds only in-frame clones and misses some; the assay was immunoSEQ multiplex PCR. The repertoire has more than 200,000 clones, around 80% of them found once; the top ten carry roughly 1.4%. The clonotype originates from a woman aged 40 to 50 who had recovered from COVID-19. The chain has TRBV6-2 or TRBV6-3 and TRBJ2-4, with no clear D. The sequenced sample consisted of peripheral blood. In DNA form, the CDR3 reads TGTGCCAGCAGCGAGAAAAACATTCAGTACTTC. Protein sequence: CASSEKNIQYF.